A single sample is the source of the 16 T cell receptor beta chains below, sequenced in a study of cytomegalovirus exposure and HLA in healthy donors. The protocol was immunoSEQ multiplex PCR, while the TCRdb copy is restricted to in-frame clones and leaves out a portion. The sample includes fewer than 250,000 clones, more than 75% of them seen just once. Material: PBMCs. The origin of the receptors is a man aged 18 to 35 in good health and CMV-seronegative.

This sequence joins TRBV27 and TRBJ2-3; 9 bases agree with TRBD2. The length of the CDR3 is 16 residues. CDR1 and CDR2 (germline): MNHEY, SMNVEV (reference sequence). Trimming cost V 8 bases and J 5 bases; bases outside gene matches: 14. This CDR3 is CASGTRAGGRLDTQYF. The CDR3 DNA sequence: TGTGCCAGCGGAACTAGAGCGGGGGGTAGGTTAGATACGCAGTATTTT.

The chain recombines TRBV7-2 with TRBJ2-7; no definite D call. The V gene lost 5 bases and the J gene lost 6 bases, with 14 bases spanning the gap. The CDR3 is 13 residues long. Germline V lookup: CDR1 SGHTA, CDR2 FQGNSA. This CDR3 is CASSPFSPSEQYF. DNA of the CDR3: TGTGCCAGCAGCCCCTTTTCTCCCTCCGAGCAGTACTTC.

The V call is TRBV9, the J call TRBJ2-3, with D uncertain. The CDR3 sequence is 13 residues long. Germline assignment: CDR1 SGDLS and CDR2 YYNGEE. V was trimmed by 4 bases and J by 4 bases, leaving 10 bases between them. Here the CDR3 reads CASSSRHSDTQYF. CDR3 nucleotides: TGTGCCAGCAGCTCCCGACACTCAGATACGCAGTATTTT.

This clone appeared a single time. The rearrangement links TRBV6-5 to TRBJ1-5; no clear D. This CDR3 is built from 13 residues. V shed 2 bases and J shed 4 bases, with 6 bases lying between them. Per the germline V gene, CDR1 is MNHEY and CDR2 is SVGAGI. The CDR3 nucleotides are TGTGCCAGCAGTTACGTTCCTAATCAGCCCCAGCATTTT. Residues: CASSYVPNQPQHF.

The J gene is TRBJ2-7, the V gene TRBV25-1, with D uncertain. Germline assignment: CDR1 MGHDK and CDR2 SYGVNS. This CDR3 region has 11 residues. The V and J ends lost 4 bases and 5 bases respectively, with 6 bases between them. The CDR3 loop is CASSVGHEQYF. The CDR3 region has the DNA TGTGCCAGCAGTGTGGGCCACGAGCAGTACTTC.

The chain is built from TRBV20-1 and TRBJ1-2; D is perhaps TRBD1 (5 bases). The germline V gene encodes CDR1 DFQATT and CDR2 SNEGSKA (reference sequence). Between the trimmed V and J ends, which lost 5 bases and 8 bases, there was a span of 12 bases. This CDR3 comprises 11 residues. The CDR3 DNA is TGCAGTGCTGATACAGGCCCGGGCTACACCTTC. Translation gives CSADTGPGYTF.

V usage is TRBV28 and J usage is TRBJ2-7; D is possibly TRBD2 (5 bases). V was pared by 5 bases and J by 3 bases, with 8 bases between. The germline V gene encodes CDR1 MDHEN and CDR2 SYDVKM. The CDR3 has 12 amino acids. The CDR3 region is CASSPGLYEQYF. CDR3 sequence (DNA): TGTGCCAGCAGTCCAGGACTCTACGAGCAGTACTTC.

This chain links TRBV7-2 with TRBJ2-5, with 8 bases matching TRBD2. V was pared by 1 base and J by 5 bases, with 9 bases of the junction left unmatched. Germline CDR1 is SGHTA and CDR2 is FQGNSA. The CDR3 has 16 residues. CDR3 sequence (DNA): TGTGCCAGCAGCTTAGTTGCGGGGGGCCCTGGGGAGACCCAGTACTTC. Its protein is CASSLVAGGPGETQYF.

V usage is TRBV6-6 and J usage is TRBJ1-2; D is undetermined. The CDR3 length is 14 residues. CDR1 is MNHNY and CDR2 is SVGAGI in the germline V gene (reference sequence). The V end lost 0 bases, the J end lost 4 bases, and 9 bases lay between the germline ends. CDR3 loop: CASSYSVGSYGYTF. The CDR3 bases are TGTGCCAGCAGTTACTCGGTAGGGAGCTATGGCTACACCTTC.

The CDR3 is CASSLRDSIYEQYF. CDR3 bases: TGTGCCAGCAGCCTACGGGACAGCATCTACGAGCAGTACTTC. This chain links TRBV11-2 with TRBJ2-7; 7 bases are a match to TRBD1. Trimming removed 5 bases from V and 3 bases from J; junction bases left unmatched: 7. The CDR3 totals 14 residues. Germline assignment: CDR1 SGHAT and CDR2 FQNNGV. Using reference TRBV11-2 and TRBJ2-7 for the parts outside the CDR3, the full variable domain is EAGVAQSPRYKIIEKRQSVAFWCNPISGHATLYWYQQILGQGPKLLIQFQNNGVVDDSQLPKDRFSAERLKGVDSTLKIQPAKLEDSAVYLCASSLRDSIYEQYFGPGTRLTVT.

The chain uses TRBV20-1 and TRBJ1-4; D remains unclear. Germline CDR1 DFQATT, CDR2 SNEGSKA (reference sequence). This CDR3 comprises 11 residues. The CDR3, as DNA: TGCATGAGTACAACTAATGAAAAACTGTTTTTT. Encoded protein: CMSTTNEKLFF.

The chain recombines TRBV7-2 with TRBJ2-4; a possible D gene is TRBD2 (5 bases). Per the germline V gene, CDR1 is SGHTA and CDR2 is FQGNSA. The CDR3 has 15 residues. Trimming stripped 4 bases from V and 2 bases from J, with 12 bases between. CDR3 protein: CASSSRTGTKNIQYF. In DNA, the CDR3 is TGTGCCAGCAGCTCCCGAACGGGGACCAAAAACATTCAGTACTTC.

V and J are TRBV27 and TRBJ2-2; D remains ambiguous. Germline V CDR1 and CDR2: MNHEY, SMNVEV (reference sequence). Trimming stripped 5 bases from V and 1 base from J, with 8 bases between. CDR3 length equals 14 residues. The CDR3: CASSPIGNTGELFF. The CDR3 nucleotides are TGTGCCAGCAGTCCTATTGGGAACACCGGGGAGCTGTTTTTT.

The genes are TRBV27 and TRBJ2-5; 13 nucleotides agree with TRBD2. V lost 5 bases and J lost 5; bases outside the gene matches: 8. Germline V gives CDR1 MNHEY, CDR2 SMNVEV (reference sequence). The length of the CDR3 is 16 residues. DNA of the CDR3: TGTGCCAGCAGTGGGGGGACTAGCGGGGTTCAGGAGACCCAGTACTTC. Its translation is CASSGGTSGVQETQYF.

The genes are TRBV19 and TRBJ1-6; tentatively, D is TRBD1 (6 bases). Trimming removed 10 bases from V and 7 bases from J, with 11 bases in between. Germline values: CDR1 LNHDA, CDR2 SQIVND (reference sequence). CDR3 length equals 12 residues. The CDR3 bases are TGTGCCACCAGGACAGTCAATTCACCCCTCCACTTT. It specifies CATRTVNSPLHF.

The chain couples TRBV19 to TRBJ1-1; no clear D gene. Germline V gene sequence: CDR1 LNHDA, CDR2 SQIVND (reference sequence). V dropped 1 base and J dropped 0 bases, with 12 bases sitting between them. The CDR3 contains 16 residues. The CDR3: CASSIVQVHMNTEAFF. The DNA of the CDR3 is TGTGCCAGTAGTATAGTTCAGGTCCACATGAACACTGAAGCTTTCTTT.